This TCR beta chain originates from a study of blood T cell repertoires in COVID-19. About the research overall: T cells, B-cell-depleted T cells, or PBMCs supplied cDNA or gDNA.

Source study methods: Reference gene primer amplification gave nucleated cell count estimates. Sequencing was performed with immunoSEQ multiplex PCR; in TCRdb, only in-frame clones are kept and a portion is missing. That table is the source of V, J and clone size, and D and trimming were worked out from the DNA. This table has hundreds of thousands of clones, more than 80% appearing once. Participant-given clinical history determined each cohort assignment. Trimming shortened V by 8 bases and J by 10 bases, and 14 bases separated the two germline ends. The CDR3 runs to 12 residues. CDR1 and CDR2 (germline): SNHLY, FYNNEI.

The rearrangement uses TRBV2 and TRBJ1-4, with D possibly matching TRBD1 (6 bases). This clonotype was sampled from a man between 18 and 35 years old who had recovered from COVID-19. The sample was PBMCs or T cells enriched from blood (not recorded which). The CDR3 DNA is TGTGCCAGCCGGGAGGAAGGGGGAAAACTGTTTTTT. This encodes CASREEGGKLFF.